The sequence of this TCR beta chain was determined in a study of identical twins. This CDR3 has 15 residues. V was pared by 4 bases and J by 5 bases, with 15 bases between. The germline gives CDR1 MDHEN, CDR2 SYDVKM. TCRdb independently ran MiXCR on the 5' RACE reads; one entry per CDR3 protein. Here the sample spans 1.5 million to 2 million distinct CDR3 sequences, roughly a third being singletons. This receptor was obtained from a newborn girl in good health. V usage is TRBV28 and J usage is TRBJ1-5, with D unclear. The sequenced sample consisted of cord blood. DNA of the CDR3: TGTGCCAGCAGTTACTTAACGGGAGGGTATCAGCCCCAGCATTTT. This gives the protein CASSYLTGGYQPQHF.